The source of this T cell receptor beta chain is a study of CD8+ T cells in alopecia areata (dated by TCRdb to the late 2010s). A note on the overall study: Female C3H/HeJ recipients, about 7-10 weeks old, were grafted with skin from C3H/HeJ donors with spontaneous alopecia (roughly 6-12 months old). The study used high-throughput TCRbeta sequencing to examine T cell clonal expansion in alopecia areata, in both the C3H/HeJ mouse model and human patients. Scalp tissue and sorted CD4+ and CD8+ peripheral blood T cells from patchy and totalis/universalis alopecia areata patients and from healthy controls were covered by human TCRbeta sequencing. Scalp clonality was compared among normal scalp (n=4), patchy alopecia areata scalp (n=8), and alopecia totalis/universalis scalp (n=8). RNA was obtained with the PAXgene miRNA kit for fixed scalp, the miRNeasy kit for PBMCs, and the RNeasy kit for mouse skin. immunoSEQ multiplex PCR using 35 Vbeta forward primers and 13 Jbeta reverse primers was used to amplify TCRbeta CDR3 regions. Here is what the overall study found, with its caveats: Compared with normal scalp, lesional scalp, particularly in alopecia totalis/universalis, had higher clonality and more expanded CD8+ clones, which suggests antigenic drive. Shared TCR sequences between patients were less evident than in mice, which may be partly attributable to HLA diversity in the patient population. Scalp TCR repertoire analysis is complicated because resident alphabeta T cells in normal human skin are also sequenced, whereas mouse skin is dominated by gammadelta T cells.

The CDR3 starts with the cysteine, ends with the phenylalanine, and has 15 residues. Only the CDR3 bases that were read are kept: 33 of them, in frame from base 1. Compared with germline, V lacks 4 bases and J lacks 4 bases; bases without a gene match: 5. Per the germline V gene (reference sequence), LGHNA is the CDR1 and YNLKQL is the CDR2. In the case of this clone: Its antigen has not been determined. Gene designations and germline sequences in this entry are those of the mouse. The missing CDR3 end, 4 residues past where the read stops, is filled in from the germline J gene.

The receptor library was made with the immunoSEQ multiplex PCR assay. RNA was extracted from all samples and reverse transcribed into cDNA, which served as template for TCR sequencing. First-strand cDNA was synthesized with SuperScript III using a 2:1 mix of oligo-dT and random hexamers. A synthetic immune receptor repertoire was used to assess amplification bias, and residual bias was removed computationally. Sequencing of the libraries was done on Illumina HiSeq with 60 bp reads that cover the CDR3, reading from J toward V. In the authors' own workflow: Raw reads were preprocessed for error removal, and CDR3 was defined according to IMGT conventions as running from the conserved cysteine to phenylalanine. To get clonality, Shannon entropy was normalized by log2 of the number of productive unique TCRs and the result was subtracted from 1. Whether each scalp clone was CD4 or CD8 was inferred by checking scalp TCRbeta sequences against the CD4 and CD8 repertoires from sorted blood. What TCRdb holds here is the immuneACCESS table cut down to in-frame rearrangements. Part of the clones is not present; checked against another copy, under half of the missing clones reflect an unresolved V gene, and the others are unexplained. V and J calls and clone size are those listed in that table; D and trimming were worked out from the DNA. Here the sample lists around 100,000 clones, none seen once only. Around 19% of the sample is held by the ten biggest clonotypes.

The sequence came from a C3H/HeJ mouse with alopecia areata. The strain's MHC haplotype is H2-k. The sample taken for sequencing was lesional skin. The chain is encoded by TRBV5 joined to TRBJ1-1; 11 nucleotides in the junction match TRBD1. The CDR3 in this case is CASSPGQGAGTEVFF. CDR3 DNA, as far as it was read: TGTGCCAGCAGCCCCGGACAGGGGGCGGGCACA.